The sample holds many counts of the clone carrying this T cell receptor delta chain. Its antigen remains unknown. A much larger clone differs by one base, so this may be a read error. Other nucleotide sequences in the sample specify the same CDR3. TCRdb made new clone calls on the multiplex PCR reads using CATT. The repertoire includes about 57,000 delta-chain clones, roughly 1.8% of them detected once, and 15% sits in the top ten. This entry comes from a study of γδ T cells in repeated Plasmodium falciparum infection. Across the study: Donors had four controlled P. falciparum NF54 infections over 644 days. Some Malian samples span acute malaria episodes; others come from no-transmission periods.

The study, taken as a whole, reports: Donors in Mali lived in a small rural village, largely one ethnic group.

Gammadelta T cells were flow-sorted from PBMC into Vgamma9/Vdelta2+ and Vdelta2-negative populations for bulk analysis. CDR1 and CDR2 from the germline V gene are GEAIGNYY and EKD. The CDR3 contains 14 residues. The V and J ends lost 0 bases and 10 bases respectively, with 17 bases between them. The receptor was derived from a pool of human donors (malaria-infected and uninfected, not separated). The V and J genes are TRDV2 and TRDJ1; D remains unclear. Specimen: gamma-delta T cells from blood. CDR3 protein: CACDTPFVVEVLIF. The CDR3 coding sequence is TGTGCCTGTGACACCCCTTTTGTAGTTGAAGTACTCATCTTT.